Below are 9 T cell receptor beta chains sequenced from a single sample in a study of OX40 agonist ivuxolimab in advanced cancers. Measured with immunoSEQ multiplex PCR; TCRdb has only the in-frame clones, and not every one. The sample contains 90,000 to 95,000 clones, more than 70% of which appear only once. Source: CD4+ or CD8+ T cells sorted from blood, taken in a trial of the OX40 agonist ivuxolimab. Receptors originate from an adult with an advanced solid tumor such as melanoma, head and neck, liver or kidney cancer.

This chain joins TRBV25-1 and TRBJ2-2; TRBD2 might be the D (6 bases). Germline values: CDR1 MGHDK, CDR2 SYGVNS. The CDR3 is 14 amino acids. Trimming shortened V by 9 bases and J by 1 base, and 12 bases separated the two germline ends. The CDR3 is CASGREVNTGELFF. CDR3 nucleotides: TGTGCCAGTGGAAGGGAGGTGAACACCGGGGAGCTGTTTTTT.

DNA for the CDR3: TGTGCCAGTAGTATGGGAGTGGAACAGCCCCAGCATTTT. It translates to CASSMGVEQPQHF. The chain joins TRBV19 to TRBJ1-5; D not certain. Trimming removed 3 bases from V and 7 bases from J, with 10 bases in between. Germline assignment: CDR1 LNHDA and CDR2 SQIVND (reference sequence). CDR3 length equals 13 residues. The full variable domain, with the rest looked up from reference TRBV19 and TRBJ1-5, is DGGITQSPKYLFRKEGQNVTLSCEQNLNHDAMYWYRQDPGQGLRLIYYSQIVNDFQKGDIAEGYSVSREKKESFPLTVTSAQKNPTAFYLCASSMGVEQPQHFGDGTRLSIL.

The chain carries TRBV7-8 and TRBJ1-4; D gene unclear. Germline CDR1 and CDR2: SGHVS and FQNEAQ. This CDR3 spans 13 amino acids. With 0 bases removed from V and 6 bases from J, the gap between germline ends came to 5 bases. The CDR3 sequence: CASSLALHEKLFF. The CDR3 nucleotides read TGTGCCAGCAGCTTAGCGCTCCATGAAAAACTGTTTTTT.

The chain's CDR3 is CASTRTSGSYEQYF. The CDR3, as DNA: TGTGCCAGTACCCGGACTAGCGGGAGTTACGAGCAGTACTTC. The chain is built from TRBV27 and TRBJ2-7, with 13 bases that match TRBD2. The V gene end was trimmed by 9 bases and the J gene end by 4 bases; junction bases not matched to a gene: 6. Germline CDR1 and CDR2: MNHEY and SMNVEV (reference sequence). This CDR3 comprises 14 residues.

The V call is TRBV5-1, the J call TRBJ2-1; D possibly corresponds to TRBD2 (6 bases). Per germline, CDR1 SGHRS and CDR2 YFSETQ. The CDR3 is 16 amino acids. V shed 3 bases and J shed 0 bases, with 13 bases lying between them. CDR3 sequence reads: CASSSSSASSYNEQFF. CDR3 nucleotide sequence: TGCGCCAGCAGCTCTTCTAGCGCCAGCTCCTACAATGAGCAGTTCTTC. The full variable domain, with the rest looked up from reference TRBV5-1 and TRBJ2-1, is KAGVTQTPRYLIKTRGQQVTLSCSPISGHRSVSWYQQTPGQGLQFLFEYFSETQRNKGNFPGRFSGRQFSNSRSEMNVSTLELGDSALYLCASSSSSASSYNEQFFGPGTRLTVL.

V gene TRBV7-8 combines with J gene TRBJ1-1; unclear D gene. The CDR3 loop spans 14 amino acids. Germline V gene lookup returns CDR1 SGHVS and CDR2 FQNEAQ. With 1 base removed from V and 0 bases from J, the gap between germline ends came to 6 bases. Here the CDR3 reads CASSLDVVNTEAFF. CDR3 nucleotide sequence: TGTGCCAGCAGCTTAGATGTGGTGAACACTGAAGCTTTCTTT.

Here the CDR3 reads CASSLGFGTGDQKLFF. CDR3 bases: TGTGCCAGCAGCTTAGGTTTTGGGACAGGGGACCAAAAACTGTTTTTT. The chain links TRBV7-2 to TRBJ1-4; 10 bases fit TRBD1. This CDR3 is built from 16 residues. The V segment lost 1 base and the J segment 9 bases; nucleotides outside the gene matches: 8. Per the germline V gene, CDR1 is SGHTA and CDR2 is FQGNSA.

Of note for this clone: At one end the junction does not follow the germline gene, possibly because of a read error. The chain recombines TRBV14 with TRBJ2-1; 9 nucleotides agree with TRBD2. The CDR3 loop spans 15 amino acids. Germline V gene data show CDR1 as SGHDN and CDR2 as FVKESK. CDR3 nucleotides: TGTGCCAGCAGTCTTAGCGGGAGAGCCTATAATGAGCAGTTCTTC. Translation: CASSLSGRAYNEQFF.

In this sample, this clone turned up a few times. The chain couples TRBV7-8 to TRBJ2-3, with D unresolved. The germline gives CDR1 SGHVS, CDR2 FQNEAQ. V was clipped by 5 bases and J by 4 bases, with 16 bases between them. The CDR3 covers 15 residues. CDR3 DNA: TGTGCCAGCAGCCATCAGGTCTCCCACCCAGATACGCAGTATTTT. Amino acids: CASSHQVSHPDTQYF.